These T cell receptor beta chains were read from a single sample in a study of cytotoxic CD8 clonotypes in ibrutinib-treated CLL. Sequencing was performed with immunoSEQ multiplex PCR; in TCRdb, only in-frame clones are kept and a portion is missing. The table has over 120,000 clones, about 79% seen once; the top ten hold around 13%. The sequencing here drew on PBMCs, taken after 12 months of ibrutinib treatment. The receptors here all came from a human donor with chronic lymphocytic leukemia. Both conserved end residues are part of each CDR3. The order of the fields is clone size, D gene, J gene, V gene, CDR3 DNA, CDR3 protein. A D gene is named only where the DNA matches it firmly. The size entry is marked missing in some rows and otherwise reads once, few, many or a size class.

.	.	TRBJ2-7	TRBV5-4	TGTGCCAGCGGCCCCCAACAAGGGGACGACGAGCAGTACTTC	CASGPQQGDDEQYF
.	TRBD1	TRBJ1-4	TRBV9	TGTGCCAGCAGCGGACAGGGGGGTCCTAATGAAAAACTGTTTTTT	CASSGQGGPNEKLFF
once	TRBD1	TRBJ1-5	TRBV4-3	TGCGCCAGCAGCCAGACGGACAGGGGTGGCAATCAGCCCCAGCATTTT	CASSQTDRGGNQPQHF
.	TRBD2	TRBJ2-1	TRBV6-5	TGTGCCAGCAGTTACGGGCTAGCGGGAGGAAATGAGCAGTTCTTC	CASSYGLAGGNEQFF
.	TRBD2	TRBJ2-5	TRBV28	TGTGCCAGCACTCACCCCGAGCTAGCGGGAGAGGGCGAGACCCAGTACTTC	CASTHPELAGEGETQYF
.	.	TRBJ2-7	TRBV27	TGTGCCAGCAGTTTACAGAGCTCCTACGAGCAGTACTTC	CASSLQSSYEQYF
.	.	TRBJ2-7	TRBV5-6	TGTGCCAGCAATGGGGTATATTCCTACGAGCAGTACTTC	CASNGVYSYEQYF
few	.	TRBJ1-1	TRBV15	TGTGCCACCAGCACCGGGATGAACACTGAAGCTTTCTTT	CATSTGMNTEAFF
.	TRBD2	TRBJ2-2	TRBV5-4	TGTGCCAGCAGCTTGACTGGCGGGAGGGCCGGGGAGCTGTTTTTT	CASSLTGGRAGELFF
.	.	TRBJ2-5	TRBV7-9	TGTGCCAGCAGCTCGGGACCGCTACAAGAGACCCAGTACTTC	CASSSGPLQETQYF
.	.	TRBJ2-3	TRBV4-2	TGTGCCAGCAGCCAATCCTTGAGAGGGAGATGGTCAGATACGCAGTATTTT	CASSQSLRGRWSDTQYF
.	TRBD2	TRBJ2-7	TRBV10-1	TGCGCCAGTCATGGACTAGCGGCAACCTACGAGCAGTACTTC	CASHGLAATYEQYF
.	TRBD2	TRBJ2-7	TRBV6-1	TGTGCCAGCAGTCCCCTGAGGCTAGCGGGAGACGAGCAGTACTTC	CASSPLRLAGDEQYF
.	TRBD2	TRBJ2-7	TRBV7-2	TGTGCCAGCAGCTCGAATCGTAGGGCTAGCGGAAAGGACTACGAGCAGTACTTC	CASSSNRRASGKDYEQYF
.	TRBD2	TRBJ2-7	TRBV29-1	TGCAGCGCTTATAGCGGGAAGGTCTACGAGCAGTACTTC	CSAYSGKVYEQYF
.	.	TRBJ2-7	TRBV10-3	TGTGCCATCAGACCCGAAGCGGAGCGCCTCTACGAGCAGTACTTC	CAIRPEAERLYEQYF